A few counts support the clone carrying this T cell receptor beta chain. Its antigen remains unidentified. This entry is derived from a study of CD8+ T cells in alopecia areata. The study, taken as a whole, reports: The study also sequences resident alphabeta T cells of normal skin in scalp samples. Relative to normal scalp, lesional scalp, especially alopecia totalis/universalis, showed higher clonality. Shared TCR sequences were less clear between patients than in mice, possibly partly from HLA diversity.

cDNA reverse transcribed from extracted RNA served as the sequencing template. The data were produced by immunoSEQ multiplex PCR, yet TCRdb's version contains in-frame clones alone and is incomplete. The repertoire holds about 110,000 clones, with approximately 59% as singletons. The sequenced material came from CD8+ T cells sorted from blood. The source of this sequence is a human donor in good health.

This chain's CDR3 is CASSLRGKDTEAFF. The CDR3 region has the DNA TGTGCCAGCAGCTTGAGGGGCAAGGACACTGAAGCTTTCTTT. The chain combines TRBV7-4 with TRBJ1-1, with a tentative D call TRBD1 (5 bases). Germline values: CDR1 SGHVT, CDR2 SQSDAQ. With 3 bases removed from V and 3 bases from J, the gap between germline ends came to 11 bases. The CDR3 contains 14 residues.